The 20 T cell receptor beta chains below were found in one sample sequenced in a study of control samples from healthy donors and cancer patients. The data were produced by immunoSEQ multiplex PCR, yet TCRdb's version contains in-frame clones alone and is incomplete. The sample includes fewer than 25,000 clones, roughly 80% of them seen just once. Sequenced input: PBMCs. These receptors originate from a man in his sixties with head and neck cancer.

Only a few counts were recorded for this clone. CDR3 amino acids: CAITAGTSGSGTGELFF. The CDR3, as DNA: TGTGCCATCACCGCCGGGACTAGCGGGAGTGGAACCGGGGAGCTGTTTTTT. The J gene is TRBJ2-2, the V gene TRBV10-3; 14 nucleotides line up with TRBD2. The CDR3 sequence is 17 residues long. Germline lookup yields CDR1 ENHRY and CDR2 SYGVKD. Unmatched junction bases numbered 9, after V lost 7 bases and J lost 5 bases.

The chain carries TRBV18 and TRBJ1-1; 12 nucleotides match TRBD1. Trimming at V came to 3 bases and at J to 2 bases, leaving 7 bases not matched to a gene. Looked up from germline, CDR1 is KGHSH and CDR2 is LQKENI. This CDR3 region has 17 residues. This CDR3 is CASSPLPGQGANTEAFF. The CDR3 DNA sequence: TGTGCCAGCTCACCTCTGCCGGGACAGGGGGCTAACACTGAAGCTTTCTTT.

In its sample, this clone was seen once. The chain has TRBV28 and TRBJ1-2, with 9 bases fitting TRBD1. The length of the CDR3 is 12 residues. Germline V CDR1 and CDR2: MDHEN, SYDVKM. The V gene end was trimmed by 5 bases and the J gene end by 8 bases; junction bases not matched to a gene: 3. Here the CDR3 reads CASSRQGVGYTF. Written as DNA, the CDR3 is TGTGCCAGCAGTCGACAGGGGGTCGGCTACACCTTC.

This clone was counted a single time. The CDR3 DNA reads as TGCGCCAGCAGCTTGGAACAGAATAATTCACCCCTCCACTTT. Its translation is CASSLEQNNSPLHF. The rearrangement joins TRBV5-1 to TRBJ1-6; D gene ambiguous. Trimming shortened V by 0 bases and J by 5 bases, and 6 bases separated the two germline ends. Per germline, CDR1 SGHRS and CDR2 YFSETQ. This CDR3 spans 14 amino acids.

The V gene is TRBV19, the J gene TRBJ1-6; a weak D match, TRBD1 (5 bases). Trimming stripped 3 bases from V and 10 bases from J, with 13 bases between. Germline-derived CDR1 and CDR2 are LNHDA and SQIVND (reference sequence). The CDR3 runs 14 residues. CDR3 amino acids: CASSIFGAESPLHF. The CDR3 DNA follows: TGTGCCAGTAGTATTTTCGGGGCAGAGTCACCCCTCCACTTT.

This chain connects TRBV3-1 (or the pseudogene TRBV3-2) to TRBJ1-2; 7 bases are a match to TRBD1. This CDR3 spans 13 amino acids. After removal of 4 bases from V and 8 bases from J, the junction contained 7 bases not matched to a gene. CDR1 LGHDT and CDR2 YNNKEL come from the germline V gene (reference sequence). The CDR3 region has the DNA TGTGCCAGCAGCCTCGCTGAGACAGGGGGCTACACCTTC. Its translation is CASSLAETGGYTF.

The chain is built from TRBV12-5 and TRBJ2-7; D remains ambiguous. The CDR3 contains 10 residues. CDR1 is LGHNT and CDR2 is FRNRAP in the germline V gene. The V and J ends lost 5 bases and 3 bases respectively, with 2 bases between them. The CDR3: CASGHYEQYF. The CDR3 DNA sequence: TGTGCTAGTGGTCACTACGAGCAGTACTTC.

The V gene is TRBV9, the J gene TRBJ1-1; D unclear. The CDR3 is made up of 12 amino acids. V lost 4 bases and J 0 bases, leaving 4 bases between the germline ends. Germline V gene sequence: CDR1 SGDLS, CDR2 YYNGEE. The CDR3 loop is CASSQLNTEAFF. CDR3 DNA sequence: TGTGCCAGCAGCCAACTGAACACTGAAGCTTTCTTT.

This clone was recorded only once. The rearrangement joins TRBV15 to TRBJ2-2; D is perhaps TRBD2 (5 bases). The CDR3 runs 14 residues. Per the germline V gene, CDR1 is LNHNV and CDR2 is YYDKDF (reference sequence). Trimming took off 4 bases at V and 5 bases at J, with 11 bases between the two ends. The DNA of the CDR3 is TGTGCCACCAGCATAGCTACGGGGACCGGGGAGCTGTTTTTT. It codes for CATSIATGTGELFF.

This clone came up once. J is TRBJ2-7 and V is TRBV21-1. TRBV21-1 is recorded as a pseudogene. The CDR3 totals 15 residues. The CDR3 here is CASSKEGQESYEQYF. CDR3 bases: TGTGCCAGCAGCAAAGAAGGCCAAGAGTCCTACGAGCAGTACTTC.

V is TRBV2 and J is TRBJ1-1; 7 positions agree with TRBD1. J lost 4 bases, V lost 8 bases, and 7 bases had no gene match. Germline V gene data show CDR1 as SNHLY and CDR2 as FYNNEI. CDR3 length: 13 amino acids. CDR3 coding DNA: TGTGCCAGCCGACAGGGAATGAGCACTGAAGCTTTCTTT. Its translation is CASRQGMSTEAFF.

The chain uses TRBV5-5 and TRBJ1-1, with D maybe TRBD1 (5 bases). CDR1 is SGHKS and CDR2 is YYEKEE in the germline V gene (reference sequence). V lost 7 bases, J lost 4 bases, and 8 bases lay in between. CDR3 length: 11 amino acids. For the CDR3, the DNA is TGTGCCAGCTTGAGGGGCACTGAAGCTTTCTTT. It codes for CASLRGTEAFF.

The gene calls are TRBV5-1 and TRBJ2-4; tentatively, D is TRBD1 (6 bases). Per the germline V gene, CDR1 is SGHRS and CDR2 is YFSETQ. Trimming removed 5 bases at V and 1 base at J, with 19 bases between. The CDR3 runs 17 residues. The CDR3 nucleotides are TGCGCCAGCAGGCCCTCTTGGGGGCTCGATGCCAAAAACATTCAGTACTTC. The encoded protein is CASRPSWGLDAKNIQYF.

The J gene is TRBJ2-7, the V gene TRBV9; 7 nucleotides line up with TRBD1. V lost 2 bases, J lost 4 bases, and 9 bases stayed unmatched. Germline CDR1 SGDLS, CDR2 YYNGEE. CDR3 length: 15 residues. The CDR3 spells CASSVATGTAYEQYF. As DNA, the CDR3 is TGTGCCAGCAGCGTGGCCACCGGGACAGCATACGAGCAGTACTTC.

J is TRBJ2-7 and V is TRBV28, with unresolved D. Deletions cut 4 bases from V and 0 bases from J, with 10 bases between. The CDR3 totals 14 residues. From germline, CDR1 is MDHEN and CDR2 SYDVKM. CDR3 DNA: TGTGCCAGCAGTTCCTTAGAGCCCTCCTACGAGCAGTACTTC. It specifies CASSSLEPSYEQYF.

This CDR3 reads CASSGGIAEAFF. DNA of the CDR3: TGTGCCAGTAGTGGGGGTATCGCTGAAGCTTTCTTT. V usage is TRBV19 and J usage is TRBJ1-1; D might be TRBD1 (5 bases). The CDR3 extends over 12 amino acids. From germline, CDR1 is LNHDA and CDR2 SQIVND (reference sequence). The ends were cut back, 5 bases at V and 6 bases at J, with 10 bases in the middle.

V and J are TRBV15 and TRBJ1-1; tentatively, D is TRBD1 (5 bases). Germline V gives CDR1 LNHNV, CDR2 YYDKDF (reference sequence). V dropped 1 base and J dropped 4 bases, with 10 bases sitting between them. CDR3 length: 14 amino acids. Here the CDR3 reads CATSRGGTVTEAFF. The CDR3 coding sequence is TGTGCCACCAGCAGAGGTGGGACTGTCACTGAAGCTTTCTTT.

This chain connects TRBV29-1 to TRBJ1-1; D not certain. The CDR3 runs 12 residues. The ends were cut back, 6 bases at V and 6 bases at J, with 14 bases in the middle. Per the germline V gene, CDR1 is SQVTM and CDR2 is ANQGSEA. The CDR3 DNA follows: TGCAGCGTCTACACTGAACGGGCTGAAGCTTTCTTT. Its protein is CSVYTERAEAFF.

The J gene is TRBJ1-2, the V gene TRBV27; D unclear. The CDR3 contains 13 residues. Germline V CDR1 and CDR2: MNHEY, SMNVEV (reference sequence). The V end was cut by 10 bases, the J end by 8 bases, with 20 bases between. CDR3 in amino acids: CATPPPTLEGYTF. CDR3 in DNA: TGTGCCACCCCACCCCCGACACTGGAAGGCTACACCTTC.

The gene calls are TRBV6-4 and TRBJ1-1; no reliable D call. The germline gives CDR1 MRHNA, CDR2 SNTAGT. The CDR3 is 13 amino acids. V was clipped by 6 bases and J by 0 bases, with 8 bases between them. In nucleotides, the CDR3 is TGTGCCAGCAGCGTTACAGTGAACACTGAAGCTTTCTTT. The encoded protein is CASSVTVNTEAFF.